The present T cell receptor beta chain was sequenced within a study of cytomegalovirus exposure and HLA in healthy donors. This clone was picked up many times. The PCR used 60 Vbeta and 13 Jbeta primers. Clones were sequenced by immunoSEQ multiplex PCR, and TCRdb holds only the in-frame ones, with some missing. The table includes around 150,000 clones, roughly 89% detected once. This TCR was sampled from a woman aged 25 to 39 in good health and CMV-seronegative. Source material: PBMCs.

The CDR3, as DNA: TGTGCCAGCAGTGAAGCCCAGGGGGCGGGTAATGAAAAACTGTTTTTT. It translates to CASSEAQGAGNEKLFF. The rearrangement joins TRBV6-1 to TRBJ1-4, with 8 bases aligning to TRBD1. The V gene's germline CDR1 is MNHNS and CDR2 SASEGT. J lost 4 bases, V lost 0 bases, and 4 bases had no gene match. CDR3 length: 16 residues.